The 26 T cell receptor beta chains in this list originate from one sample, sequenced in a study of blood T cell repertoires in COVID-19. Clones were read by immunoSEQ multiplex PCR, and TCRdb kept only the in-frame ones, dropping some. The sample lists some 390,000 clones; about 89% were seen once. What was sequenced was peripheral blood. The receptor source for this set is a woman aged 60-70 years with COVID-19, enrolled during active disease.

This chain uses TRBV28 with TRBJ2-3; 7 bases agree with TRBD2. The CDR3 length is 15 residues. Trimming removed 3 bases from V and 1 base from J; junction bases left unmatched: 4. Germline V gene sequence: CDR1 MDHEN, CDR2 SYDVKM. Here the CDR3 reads CASSFPRGGTDTQYF. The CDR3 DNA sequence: TGTGCCAGCAGTTTCCCCCGGGGGGGCACAGATACGCAGTATTTT.

The CDR3 nucleotides read TGTGCCAGCAGCTTGGGCGGAGCCTGGTACTTC. It translates to CASSLGGAWYF. J is TRBJ2-5 and V is TRBV5-4; no clear D. V dropped 0 bases and J dropped 13 bases, with 10 bases sitting between them. Germline V CDR1 and CDR2: SGHNT, YYREEE (reference sequence). The CDR3 covers 11 residues.

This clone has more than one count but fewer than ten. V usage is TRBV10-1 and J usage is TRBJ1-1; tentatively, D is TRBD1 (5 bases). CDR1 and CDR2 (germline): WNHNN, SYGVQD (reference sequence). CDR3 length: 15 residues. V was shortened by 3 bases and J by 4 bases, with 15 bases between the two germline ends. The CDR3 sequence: CASSESGKGPTEAFF. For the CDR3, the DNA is TGCGCCAGCAGTGAAAGTGGGAAGGGGCCCACTGAAGCTTTCTTT.

CDR3: CASIKGTGTSNQPQHF. In DNA form, the CDR3 reads TGTGCCAGCATCAAGGGGACAGGAACTAGCAATCAGCCCCAGCATTTT. V gene TRBV2 combines with J gene TRBJ1-5; TRBD1 matches 8 bases. There are 16 residues in the CDR3. The V segment lost 7 bases and the J segment 0 bases; nucleotides outside the gene matches: 8. In germline, CDR1 is SNHLY, CDR2 FYNNEI.

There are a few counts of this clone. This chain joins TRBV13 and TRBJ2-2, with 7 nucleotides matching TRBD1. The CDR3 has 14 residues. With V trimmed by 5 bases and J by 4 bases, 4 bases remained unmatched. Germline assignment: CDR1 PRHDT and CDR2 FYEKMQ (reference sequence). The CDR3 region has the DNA TGTGCCAGCAGCCGATACAGGGGCACCGGGGAGCTGTTTTTT. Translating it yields CASSRYRGTGELFF.

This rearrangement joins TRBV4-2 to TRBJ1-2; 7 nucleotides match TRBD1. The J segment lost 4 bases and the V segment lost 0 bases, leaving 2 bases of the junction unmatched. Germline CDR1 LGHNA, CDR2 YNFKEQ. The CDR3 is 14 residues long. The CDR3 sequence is CASSQERTGYGYTF. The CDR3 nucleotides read TGTGCCAGCAGCCAAGAGCGGACAGGCTATGGCTACACCTTC.

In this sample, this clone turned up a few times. CDR3 in DNA: TGTGCCAGCTCACCGCTCAGAGGGATGAACACTGAAGCTTTCTTT. Encoded protein: CASSPLRGMNTEAFF. The chain couples TRBV18 to TRBJ1-1; D ambiguous. Per the germline V gene, CDR1 is KGHSH and CDR2 is LQKENI. The CDR3 has 15 amino acids. The germline V and J ends were trimmed by 3 bases and 0 bases, with 11 bases remaining between them.

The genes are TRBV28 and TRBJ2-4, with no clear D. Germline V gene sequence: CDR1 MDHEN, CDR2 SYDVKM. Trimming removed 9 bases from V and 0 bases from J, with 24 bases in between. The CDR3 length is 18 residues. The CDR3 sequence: CASSYSPPTVIAKNIQYF. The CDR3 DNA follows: TGTGCCAGTTCCTACTCACCACCCACAGTCATAGCCAAAAACATTCAGTACTTC.

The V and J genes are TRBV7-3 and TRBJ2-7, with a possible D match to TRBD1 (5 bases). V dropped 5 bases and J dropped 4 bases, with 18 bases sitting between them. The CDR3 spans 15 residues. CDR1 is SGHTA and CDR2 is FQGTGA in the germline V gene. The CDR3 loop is CASSLGSLGPYEQYF. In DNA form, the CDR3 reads TGTGCCAGCAGCCTTGGGTCTCTGGGGCCTTACGAGCAGTACTTC. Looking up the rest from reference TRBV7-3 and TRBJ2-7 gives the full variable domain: GAGVSQTPSNKVTEKGKYVELRCDPISGHTALYWYRQSLGQGPEFLIYFQGTGAADDSGLPNDRFFAVRPEGSVSTLKIQRTERGDSAVYLCASSLGSLGPYEQYFGPGTRLTVT.

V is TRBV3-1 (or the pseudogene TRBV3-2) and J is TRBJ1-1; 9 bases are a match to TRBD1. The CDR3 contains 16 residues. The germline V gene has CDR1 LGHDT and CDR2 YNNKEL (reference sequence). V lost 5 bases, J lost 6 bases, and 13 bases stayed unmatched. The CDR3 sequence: CASSGTGQGFIPEAFF. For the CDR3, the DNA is TGTGCCAGCAGCGGGACGGGACAGGGTTTTATCCCTGAAGCTTTCTTT.

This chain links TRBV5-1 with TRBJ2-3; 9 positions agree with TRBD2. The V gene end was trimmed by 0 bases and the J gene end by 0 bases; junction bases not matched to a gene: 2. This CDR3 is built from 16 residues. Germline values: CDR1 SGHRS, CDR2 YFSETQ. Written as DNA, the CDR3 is TGCGCCAGCAGCTTGGTAGCGGGGGAAAGCACAGATACGCAGTATTTT. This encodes CASSLVAGESTDTQYF.

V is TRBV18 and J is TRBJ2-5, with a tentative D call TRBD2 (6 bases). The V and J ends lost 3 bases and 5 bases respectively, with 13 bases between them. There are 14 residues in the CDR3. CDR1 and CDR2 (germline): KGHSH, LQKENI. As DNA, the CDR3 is TGTGCCAGCTCACCTCCGGGGGATCGGGAGACCCAGTACTTC. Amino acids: CASSPPGDRETQYF. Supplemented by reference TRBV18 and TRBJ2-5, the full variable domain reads NAGVMQNPRHLVRRRGQEARLRCSPMKGHSHVYWYRQLPEEGLKFMVYLQKENIIDESGMPKERFSAEFPKEGPSILRIQQVVRGDSAAYFCASSPPGDRETQYFGPGTRLLVL.

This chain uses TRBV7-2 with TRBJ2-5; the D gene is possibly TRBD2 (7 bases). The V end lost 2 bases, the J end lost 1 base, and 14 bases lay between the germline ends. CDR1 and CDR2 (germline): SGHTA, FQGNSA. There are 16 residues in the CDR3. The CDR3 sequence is CASSLLGGGLQETQYF. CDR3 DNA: TGTGCCAGCAGCTTATTAGGCGGGGGCCTCCAAGAGACCCAGTACTTC. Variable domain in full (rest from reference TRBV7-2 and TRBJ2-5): GAGVSQSPSNKVTEKGKDVELRCDPISGHTALYWYRQSLGQGLEFLIYFQGNSAPDKSGLPSDRFSAERTGGSVSTLTIQRTQQEDSAVYLCASSLLGGGLQETQYFGPGTRLLVL.

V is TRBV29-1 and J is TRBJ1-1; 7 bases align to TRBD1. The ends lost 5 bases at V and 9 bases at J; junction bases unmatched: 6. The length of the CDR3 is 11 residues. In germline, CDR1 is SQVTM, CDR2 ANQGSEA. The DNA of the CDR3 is TGCAGCGTTTTCCGGGACAGTAAAGCTTTCTTT. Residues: CSVFRDSKAFF.

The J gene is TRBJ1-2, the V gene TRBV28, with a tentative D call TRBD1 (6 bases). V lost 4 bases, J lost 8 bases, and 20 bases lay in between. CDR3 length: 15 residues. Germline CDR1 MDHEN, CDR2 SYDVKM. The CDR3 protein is CASSSPGQGGGGYTF. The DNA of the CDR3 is TGTGCCAGCAGTTCACCGGGACAAGGAGGTGGAGGCTACACCTTC.

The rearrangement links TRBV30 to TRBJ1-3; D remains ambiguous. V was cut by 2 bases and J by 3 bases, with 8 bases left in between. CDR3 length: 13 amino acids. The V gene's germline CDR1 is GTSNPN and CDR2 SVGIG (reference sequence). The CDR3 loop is CAWSNGLGNTIYF. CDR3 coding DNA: TGTGCCTGGAGTAATGGACTTGGAAACACCATATATTTT. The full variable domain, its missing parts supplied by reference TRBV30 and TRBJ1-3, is SQTIHQWPATLVQPVGSPLSLECTVEGTSNPNLYWYRQAAGRGLQLLFYSVGIGQISSEVPQNLSASRPQDRQFILSSKKLLLSDSGFYLCAWSNGLGNTIYFGEGSWLTVV.

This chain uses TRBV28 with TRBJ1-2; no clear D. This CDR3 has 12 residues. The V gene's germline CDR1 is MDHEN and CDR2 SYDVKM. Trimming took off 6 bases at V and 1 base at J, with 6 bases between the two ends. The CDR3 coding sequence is TGTGCCAGCAGCGGGAGTAACTATGGCTACACCTTC. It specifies CASSGSNYGYTF.

In DNA form, the CDR3 reads TGCGCCAGCAGCCAATCCTATTCGGGCGGACAGCAGGGCTATGGCTACACCTTC. It specifies CASSQSYSGGQQGYGYTF. The V and J genes are TRBV4-1 and TRBJ1-2; D might be TRBD1 (6 bases). The germline V gene encodes CDR1 MGHRA and CDR2 YSYEKL. This CDR3 region has 18 residues. Trimming left V 2 bases short and J 4 bases short, with 23 bases between.

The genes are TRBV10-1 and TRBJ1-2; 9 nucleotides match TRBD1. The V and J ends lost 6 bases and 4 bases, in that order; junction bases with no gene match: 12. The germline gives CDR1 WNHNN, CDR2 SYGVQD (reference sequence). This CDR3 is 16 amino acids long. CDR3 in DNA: TGCGCCAGCAGGTCTGGGACAGGGACCGATGCCTATGGCTACACCTTC. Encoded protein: CASRSGTGTDAYGYTF.

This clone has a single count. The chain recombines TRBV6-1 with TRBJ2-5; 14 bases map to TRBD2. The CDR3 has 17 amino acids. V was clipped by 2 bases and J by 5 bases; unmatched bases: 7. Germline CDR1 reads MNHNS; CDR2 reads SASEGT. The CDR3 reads CASSESRLAGGRETQYF. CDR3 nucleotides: TGTGCCAGCAGTGAATCCCGACTAGCGGGGGGGCGGGAGACCCAGTACTTC.

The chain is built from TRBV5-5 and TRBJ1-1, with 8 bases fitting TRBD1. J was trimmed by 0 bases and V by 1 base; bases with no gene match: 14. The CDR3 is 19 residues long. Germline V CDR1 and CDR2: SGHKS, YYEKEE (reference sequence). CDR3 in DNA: TGTGCCAGCAGCTTGTGGGGGGGACAGGTGAGGGCAATGAACACTGAAGCTTTCTTT. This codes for CASSLWGGQVRAMNTEAFF.

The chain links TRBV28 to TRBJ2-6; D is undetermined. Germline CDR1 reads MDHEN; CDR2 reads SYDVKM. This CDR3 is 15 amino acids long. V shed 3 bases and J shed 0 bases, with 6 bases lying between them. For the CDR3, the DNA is TGTGCCAGCAGTTTCCCCGGCTCTGGGGCCAACGTCCTGACTTTC. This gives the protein CASSFPGSGANVLTF.

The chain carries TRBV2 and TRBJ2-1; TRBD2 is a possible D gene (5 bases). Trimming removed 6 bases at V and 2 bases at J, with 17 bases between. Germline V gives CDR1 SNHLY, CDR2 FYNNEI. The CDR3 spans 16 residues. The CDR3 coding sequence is TGTGCCAGCAGGGGCCGGCTAGCTACTGCCTACAATGAGCAGTTCTTC. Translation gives CASRGRLATAYNEQFF. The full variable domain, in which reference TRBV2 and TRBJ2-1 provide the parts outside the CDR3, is EPEVTQTPSHQVTQMGQEVILRCVPISNHLYFYWYRQILGQKVEFLVSFYNNEISEKSEIFDDQFSVERPDGSNFTLKIRSTKLEDSAMYFCASRGRLATAYNEQFFGPGTRLTVL.

CDR3 loop: CASRDRGGDGYTF. DNA for the CDR3: TGTGCCAGCAGGGACAGAGGGGGGGATGGCTACACCTTC. The gene calls are TRBV3-1 (or the pseudogene TRBV3-2) and TRBJ1-2; tentatively, D is TRBD1 (6 bases). CDR1 is LGHDT and CDR2 is YNNKEL in the germline V gene (reference sequence). The CDR3 runs 13 residues. V was trimmed by 6 bases and J by 6 bases, leaving 14 bases between them.

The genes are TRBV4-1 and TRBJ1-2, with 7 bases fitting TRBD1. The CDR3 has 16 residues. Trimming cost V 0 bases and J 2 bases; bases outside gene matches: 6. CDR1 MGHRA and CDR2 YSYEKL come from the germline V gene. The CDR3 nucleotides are TGCGCCAGCAGCCAAGATTGGGGACAGACAAACTATGGCTACACCTTC. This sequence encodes CASSQDWGQTNYGYTF.

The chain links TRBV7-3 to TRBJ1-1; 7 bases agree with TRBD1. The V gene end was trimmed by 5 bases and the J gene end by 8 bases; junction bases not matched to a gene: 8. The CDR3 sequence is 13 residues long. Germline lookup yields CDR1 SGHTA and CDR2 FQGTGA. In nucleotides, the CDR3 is TGTGCCAGCAGCCGGGGACAGAGCCTCGAAGCTTTCTTT. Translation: CASSRGQSLEAFF. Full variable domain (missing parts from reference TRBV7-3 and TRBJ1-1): GAGVSQTPSNKVTEKGKYVELRCDPISGHTALYWYRQSLGQGPEFLIYFQGTGAADDSGLPNDRFFAVRPEGSVSTLKIQRTERGDSAVYLCASSRGQSLEAFFGQGTRLTVV.